This note documents a single T cell receptor (beta chain) sequence. The CDR3 does not close with the conserved phenylalanine or tryptophan, likely indicating a read error. An expansion of CD8+CD57+ cells by flow cytometry had been shown in patients chosen for sequencing. The study profiled TCR beta VDJ and CDR3 using genomic DNA as template. TCRdb analysed the reads with MiXCR anew, one entry per CDR3 protein. The sample carries some 150,000 distinct CDR3 sequences, 60% to 80% recorded once. Germline CDR1 reads LNHNV; CDR2 reads YYDKDF (reference sequence). The CDR3 runs 10 residues. This record comes from a study of CD8+CD57+ T cells in acquired aplastic anemia. The overall study: An average of roughly 3 ug of DNA was obtained from sorted CD4+ and CD8+ cells.

The chain has TRBV15 and TRBJ2-2; TRBD2 might be the D (5 bases). The specimen was sorted CD4+, CD8+, or CD8+CD57+ T cells (not recorded which) from PBMCs. The sequence derives from a human donor with aplastic anemia. The CDR3: CATWNGKLFL. CDR3 coding DNA: TGTGCCACCTGGAACGGGAAGCTGTTTCTT.